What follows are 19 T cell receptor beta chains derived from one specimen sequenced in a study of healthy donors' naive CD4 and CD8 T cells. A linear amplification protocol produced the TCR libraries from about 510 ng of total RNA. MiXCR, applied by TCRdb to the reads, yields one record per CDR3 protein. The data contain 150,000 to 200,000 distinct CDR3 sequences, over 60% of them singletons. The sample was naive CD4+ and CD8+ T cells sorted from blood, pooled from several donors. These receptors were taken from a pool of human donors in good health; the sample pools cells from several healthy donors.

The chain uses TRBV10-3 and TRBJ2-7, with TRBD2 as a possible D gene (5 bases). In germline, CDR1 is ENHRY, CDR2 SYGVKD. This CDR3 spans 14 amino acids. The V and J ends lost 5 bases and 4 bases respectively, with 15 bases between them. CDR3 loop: CAISHGIRDYEQYF. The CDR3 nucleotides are TGTGCCATCAGTCACGGGATAAGGGATTACGAGCAGTACTTC.

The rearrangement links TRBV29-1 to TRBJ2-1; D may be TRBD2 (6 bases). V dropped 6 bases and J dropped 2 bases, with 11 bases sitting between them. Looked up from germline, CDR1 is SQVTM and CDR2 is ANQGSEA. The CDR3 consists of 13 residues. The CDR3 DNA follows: TGCAGCGTGGGGACTGTAGCCTACAATGAGCAGTTCTTC. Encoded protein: CSVGTVAYNEQFF.

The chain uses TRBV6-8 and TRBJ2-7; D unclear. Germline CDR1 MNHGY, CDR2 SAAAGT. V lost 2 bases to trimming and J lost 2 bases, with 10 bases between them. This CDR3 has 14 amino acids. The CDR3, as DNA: TGTGCCAGCAGTTACAGGCGGAACCCCTACGAGCAGTACTTC. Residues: CASSYRRNPYEQYF.

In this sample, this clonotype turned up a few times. Here the CDR3 reads CASSSRDRATGELFF. DNA for the CDR3: TGTGCCAGCAGTTCCCGGGACAGGGCCACCGGGGAGCTGTTTTTT. The genes are TRBV6-5 and TRBJ2-2, with 9 positions matching TRBD1. CDR3 length: 15 residues. Germline loops: CDR1 MNHEY, CDR2 SVGAGI. Trimming cost V 4 bases and J 4 bases; bases outside gene matches: 4.

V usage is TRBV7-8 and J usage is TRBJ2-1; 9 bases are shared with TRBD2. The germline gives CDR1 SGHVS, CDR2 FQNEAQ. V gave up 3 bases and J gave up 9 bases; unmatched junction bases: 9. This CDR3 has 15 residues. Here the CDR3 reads CASSFPGLAPSEQFF. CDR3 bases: TGTGCCAGCAGCTTCCCGGGACTAGCCCCCAGTGAGCAGTTCTTC. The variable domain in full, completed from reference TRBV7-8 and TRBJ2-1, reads GAGVSQSPRYKVAKRGQDVALRCDPISGHVSLFWYQQALGQGPEFLTYFQNEAQLDKSGLPSDRFFAERPEGSVSTLKIQRTQQEDSAVYLCASSFPGLAPSEQFFGPGTRLTVL.

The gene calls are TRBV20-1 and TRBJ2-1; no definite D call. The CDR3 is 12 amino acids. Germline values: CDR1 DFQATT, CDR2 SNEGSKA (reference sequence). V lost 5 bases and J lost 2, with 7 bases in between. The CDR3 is CSAPVPYNEQFF. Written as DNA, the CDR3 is TGCAGTGCTCCCGTTCCCTACAATGAGCAGTTCTTC.

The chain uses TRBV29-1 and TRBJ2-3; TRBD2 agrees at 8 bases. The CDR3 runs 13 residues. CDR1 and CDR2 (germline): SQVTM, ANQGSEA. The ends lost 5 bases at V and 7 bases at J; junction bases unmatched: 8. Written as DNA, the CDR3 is TGCAGCGTTAGCGGGGGCAGGCCTAATACGCAGTATTTT. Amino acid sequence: CSVSGGRPNTQYF.

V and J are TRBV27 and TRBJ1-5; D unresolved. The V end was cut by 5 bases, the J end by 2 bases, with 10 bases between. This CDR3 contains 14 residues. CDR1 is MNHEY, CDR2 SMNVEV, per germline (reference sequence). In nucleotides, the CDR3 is TGTGCCAGCAGTCTCGGGGTCGGCAATCAGCCCCAGCATTTT. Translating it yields CASSLGVGNQPQHF.

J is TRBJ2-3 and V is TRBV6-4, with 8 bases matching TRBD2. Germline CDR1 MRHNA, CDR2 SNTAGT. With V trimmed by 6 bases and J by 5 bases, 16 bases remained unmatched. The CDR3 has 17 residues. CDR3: CASRTGTAGASRDTQYF. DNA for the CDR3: TGTGCCAGCAGAACGGGTACAGCGGGGGCCTCGCGAGATACGCAGTATTTT.

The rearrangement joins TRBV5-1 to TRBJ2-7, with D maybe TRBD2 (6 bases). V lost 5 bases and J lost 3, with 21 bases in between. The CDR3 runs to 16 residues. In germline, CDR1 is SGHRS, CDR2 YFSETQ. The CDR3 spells CASRRRDGSSVYEQYF. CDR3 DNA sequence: TGCGCCAGCAGGCGGAGAGACGGGAGCTCAGTCTACGAGCAGTACTTC.

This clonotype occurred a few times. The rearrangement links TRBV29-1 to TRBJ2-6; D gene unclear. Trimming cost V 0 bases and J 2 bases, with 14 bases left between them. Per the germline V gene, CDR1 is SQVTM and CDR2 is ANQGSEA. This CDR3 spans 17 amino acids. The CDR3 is CSVEDRSMAAGANVLTF. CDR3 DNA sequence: TGCAGCGTTGAAGATCGTAGTATGGCAGCTGGGGCCAACGTCCTGACTTTC.

CDR3 sequence (DNA): TGTGCCTGGAGTTCGGGGGACAACCCACAAGAGACCCAGTACTTC. Translated, it gives CAWSSGDNPQETQYF. The V gene is TRBV30, the J gene TRBJ2-5; possibly TRBD1 or TRBD2 for D (6 bases each). Trimming cost V 2 bases and J 2 bases, with 15 bases left between them. Germline loops: CDR1 GTSNPN, CDR2 SVGIG (reference sequence). The CDR3 has 15 amino acids.

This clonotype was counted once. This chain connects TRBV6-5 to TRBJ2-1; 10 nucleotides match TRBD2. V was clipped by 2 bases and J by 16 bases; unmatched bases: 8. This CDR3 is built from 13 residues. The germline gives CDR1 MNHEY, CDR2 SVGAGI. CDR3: CASSYTSSGRLFF. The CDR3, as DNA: TGTGCCAGCAGTTACACCAGTAGCGGGAGGCTCTTCTTC.

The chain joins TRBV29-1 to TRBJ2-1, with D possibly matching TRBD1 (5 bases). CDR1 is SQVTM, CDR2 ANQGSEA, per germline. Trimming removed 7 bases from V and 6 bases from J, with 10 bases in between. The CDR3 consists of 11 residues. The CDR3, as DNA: TGCAGCGAACTCACAGGCAATGAGCAGTTCTTC. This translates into CSELTGNEQFF.

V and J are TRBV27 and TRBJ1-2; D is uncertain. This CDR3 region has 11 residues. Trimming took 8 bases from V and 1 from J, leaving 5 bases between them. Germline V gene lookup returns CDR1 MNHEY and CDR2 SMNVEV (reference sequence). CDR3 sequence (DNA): TGTGCCAGCCGATATAACTATGGCTACACCTTC. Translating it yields CASRYNYGYTF.

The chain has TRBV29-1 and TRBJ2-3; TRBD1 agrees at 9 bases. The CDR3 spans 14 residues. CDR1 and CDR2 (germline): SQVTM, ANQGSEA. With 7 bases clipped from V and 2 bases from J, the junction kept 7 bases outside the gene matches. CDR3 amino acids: CSASTGGLTDTQYF. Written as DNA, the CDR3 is TGCAGCGCCTCGACAGGGGGTCTCACAGATACGCAGTATTTT.

The CDR3 DNA follows: TGTGCCAGTATGAATTCCTGGACTGTCCTAGGGACCCAGTACTTC. The encoded protein is CASMNSWTVLGTQYF. The chain carries TRBV6-1 and TRBJ2-5, with D perhaps TRBD2 (5 bases). Per germline, CDR1 MNHNS and CDR2 SASEGT. V lost 9 bases, J lost 7 bases, and 24 bases lay in between. The CDR3 extends over 15 amino acids.

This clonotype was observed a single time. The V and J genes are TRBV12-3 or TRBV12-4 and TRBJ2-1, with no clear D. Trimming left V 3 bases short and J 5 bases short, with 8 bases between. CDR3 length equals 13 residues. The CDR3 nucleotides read TGTGCCAGCAGTTTCAAAGGAAACAATGAGCAGTTCTTC. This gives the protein CASSFKGNNEQFF.

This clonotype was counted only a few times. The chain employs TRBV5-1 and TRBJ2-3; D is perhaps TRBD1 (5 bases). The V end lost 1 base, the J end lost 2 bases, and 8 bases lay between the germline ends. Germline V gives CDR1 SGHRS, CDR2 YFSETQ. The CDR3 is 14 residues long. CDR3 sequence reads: CASSLSGPTDTQYF. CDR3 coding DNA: TGCGCCAGCAGCTTGTCAGGGCCCACAGATACGCAGTATTTT. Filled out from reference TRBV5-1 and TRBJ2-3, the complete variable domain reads KAGVTQTPRYLIKTRGQQVTLSCSPISGHRSVSWYQQTPGQGLQFLFEYFSETQRNKGNFPGRFSGRQFSNSRSEMNVSTLELGDSALYLCASSLSGPTDTQYFGPGTRLTVL.